Following are 2 T cell receptor beta chains from one sample sequenced in a study of Tregs in tolerant kidney transplant recipients. The table came from immunoSEQ multiplex PCR; TCRdb's copy has only in-frame clones and leaves some out. Reported are 30,000 to 35,000 clones; the ten largest clones contain 6.5% to 8%. The sequencing used CD8+ T cells from blood, collected before the transplant. The origin of the receptors is a human donor who received a combined kidney and bone marrow transplant.

Concerning this clone: The read ends 3 residues early relative to the CDR3; the germline J gene fills the gap. This rearrangement joins TRBV7-6 to TRBJ1-2; 11 positions match TRBD1. The CDR3 runs to 15 residues. The germline V gene has CDR1 SGHVS and CDR2 FNYEAQ. The CDR3 loop is CASSTGTGGLGGYTF. Incomplete CDR3 DNA: TGTGCCAGCAGCACAGGGACAGGGGGTTTGGGAGGC.

With regard to this clone: Coverage ceases 3 residues before the CDR3 finishes, and the germline J gene fills in the end. The chain couples TRBV19 to TRBJ1-1; TRBD1 aligns across 12 bases. J lost 6 bases, V lost 5 bases, and 10 bases had no gene match. The germline CDR1 and CDR2 sequences are LNHDA and SQIVND (reference sequence). The CDR3 is 16 amino acids. Here the CDR3 reads CASSPGTGGVFAEAFF. CDR3 bases read: TGTGCCAGTAGTCCCGGGACAGGGGGCGTTTTCGCTGAA. Combining the CDR3 with reference TRBV19 and TRBJ1-1 gives the whole variable domain DGGITQSPKYLFRKEGQNVTLSCEQNLNHDAMYWYRQDPGQGLRLIYYSQIVNDFQKGDIAEGYSVSREKKESFPLTVTSAQKNPTAFYLCASSPGTGGVFAEAFFGQGTRLTVV.